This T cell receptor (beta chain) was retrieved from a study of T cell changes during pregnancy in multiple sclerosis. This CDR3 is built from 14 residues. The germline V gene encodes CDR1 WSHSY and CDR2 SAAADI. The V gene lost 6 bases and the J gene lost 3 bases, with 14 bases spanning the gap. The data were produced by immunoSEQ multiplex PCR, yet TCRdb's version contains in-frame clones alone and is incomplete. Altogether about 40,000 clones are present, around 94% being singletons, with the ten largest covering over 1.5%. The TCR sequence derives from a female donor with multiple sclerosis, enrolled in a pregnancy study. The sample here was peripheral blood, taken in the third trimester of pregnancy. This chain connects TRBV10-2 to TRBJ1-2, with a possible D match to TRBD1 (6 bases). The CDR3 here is CASSKGQLDYGYTF. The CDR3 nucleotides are TGCGCCAGCAGCAAAGGACAGTTAGACTATGGCTACACCTTC.